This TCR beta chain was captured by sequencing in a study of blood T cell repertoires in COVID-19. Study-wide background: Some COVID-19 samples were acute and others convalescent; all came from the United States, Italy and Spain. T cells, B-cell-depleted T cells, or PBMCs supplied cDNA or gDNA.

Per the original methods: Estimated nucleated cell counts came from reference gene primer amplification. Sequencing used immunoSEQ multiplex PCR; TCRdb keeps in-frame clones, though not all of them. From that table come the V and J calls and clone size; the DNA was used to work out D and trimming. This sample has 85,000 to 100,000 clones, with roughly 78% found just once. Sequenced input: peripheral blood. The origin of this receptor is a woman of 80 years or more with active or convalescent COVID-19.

CDR3 loop: CASNYRGSNTEAFF. CDR3 nucleotide sequence: TGTGCCAGCAACTACCGGGGTAGTAACACTGAAGCTTTCTTT. The chain recombines TRBV28 with TRBJ1-1, with unresolved D. V was trimmed by 7 bases and J by 2 bases, leaving 14 bases between them. The CDR3 consists of 14 residues. CDR1 is MDHEN, CDR2 SYDVKM, per germline.